This T cell receptor beta chain was captured by sequencing in a study of blood T cell repertoires in COVID-19. Study context: The study drew acute and convalescent COVID-19 samples from the United States, Italy and Spain. PBMCs, B-cell-depleted T cells, or T cells provided the cDNA or gDNA that made up the material.

The germline V gene has CDR1 SGHNT and CDR2 YYREEE (reference sequence). This CDR3 is 16 amino acids long. The ends lost 1 base at V and 1 base at J; junction bases unmatched: 4. Per the study methods: Estimated nucleated cell counts came from reference gene primer amplification. The protocol was immunoSEQ multiplex PCR, while the TCRdb copy is restricted to in-frame clones and leaves out a portion. That table furnishes V, J and clone size, whereas the DNA furnished D and trimming. The sample lists about 74,000 clones, roughly 78% seen once, with about 7.4% in the top ten. Sequencing was carried out using peripheral blood. The chain is built from TRBV5-4 and TRBJ2-3, with 9 bases that match TRBD1. The TCR sequence derives from a human donor in a cohort sampled during active COVID-19. DNA of the CDR3: TGTGCCAGCAGCTTGAGGACAGGGGTGGGCACAGATACGCAGTATTTT. This gives the protein CASSLRTGVGTDTQYF.